The rows below give T cell receptor beta chains drawn from one sample of a study of T-cell reconstitution after alpha-beta-depleted transplantation in children. TCRdb re-called the PCR reads through MiXCR, storing one row per CDR3 protein. The sample lists approximately 500,000 distinct CDR3 sequences; 20% to 30% were seen once. Sample: PBMCs, taken before TCRalphabeta/CD19-depleted stem cell transplant. These receptor sequences come from a boy in the first two years of life with Wiskott-Aldrich syndrome, due to receive a stem cell transplant. Both conserved end residues are part of each CDR3. D genes are given only for firm matches. Only some rows state a clone size, as once, few, many or a class for expanded clones.

J gene,clone size,D gene,V gene,CDR3 protein,CDR3 DNA
TRBJ2-5,-,TRBD2,TRBV5-1,CASSLLADSYQETQYF,TGCGCCAGCAGCTTACTAGCGGACAGTTACCAAGAGACCCAGTACTTC
TRBJ1-2,-,TRBD1,TRBV27,CASSLSGTAIYGYTF,TGTGCCAGCAGTTTATCGGGGACAGCGATCTATGGCTACACCTTC
TRBJ2-1,-,-,TRBV12-3/TRBV12-4,CASSFRYEQFF,TGTGCCAGCAGTTTTCGCTATGAGCAGTTCTTC
TRBJ2-6,-,-,TRBV3-1,CASSHIVGASGANVLTF,TGTGCCAGCAGCCACATTGTGGGGGCGTCTGGGGCCAACGTCCTGACTTTC
TRBJ2-7,few,TRBD2,TRBV6-2/TRBV6-3,CASSPIAGGRVGQYF,TGTGCCAGCAGCCCAATAGCGGGAGGGCGAGTGGGGCAGTACTTC
TRBJ2-1,few,TRBD2,TRBV4-1,CASSQATSGQNNEQFF,TGCGCCAGCAGCCAAGCGACTAGCGGGCAGAACAATGAGCAGTTCTTC
TRBJ2-3,-,TRBD2,TRBV20-1,CSARRAGEVDTQYF,TGCAGTGCTAGGAGAGCGGGAGAAGTAGATACGCAGTATTTT
TRBJ2-7,-,-,TRBV5-1,CASSGGAGFAYEQYF,TGCGCCAGCAGCGGCGGGGCGGGCTTCGCCTACGAGCAGTACTTC
TRBJ2-7,-,-,TRBV5-1,CASAVVGGVTYEQYF,TGCGCCAGCGCGGTCGTAGGGGGAGTCACCTACGAGCAGTACTTC
TRBJ2-7,few,-,TRBV29-1,CSVGGGANYEQYF,TGCAGCGTTGGAGGGGGAGCTAACTACGAGCAGTACTTC
TRBJ2-7,-,TRBD2,TRBV12-3/TRBV12-4,CASSFRDYTYEQYF,TGTGCCAGCAGTTTTCGGGACTACACCTACGAGCAGTACTTC
TRBJ2-7,-,TRBD1,TRBV18,CASSPRQGLSYEQYF,TGTGCCAGCTCACCTCGACAGGGCCTTAGCTACGAGCAGTACTTC
TRBJ2-4,few,TRBD2,TRBV27,CASSLGLAGGESKNIQYF,TGTGCCAGCAGTCTGGGACTAGCGGGAGGGGAGTCCAAAAACATTCAGTACTTC
TRBJ2-7,-,-,TRBV2,CASIGFSEQYF,TGTGCCAGCATCGGATTTTCCGAGCAGTACTTC
TRBJ2-1,-,TRBD2,TRBV19,CASARRGLVKNEQFF,TGTGCCAGTGCCCGACGGGGACTAGTGAAGAATGAGCAGTTCTTC
TRBJ2-1,-,-,TRBV10-3,CAISGDDNEQFF,TGTGCCATCAGTGGGGACGACAATGAGCAGTTCTTC
TRBJ2-1,few,-,TRBV6-2/TRBV6-3,CASRQGRLFYNEQFF,TGTGCCAGCAGGCAGGGACGCCTGTTTTACAATGAGCAGTTCTTC
TRBJ2-5,-,-,TRBV6-5,CASSYSNILQETQYF,TGTGCCAGCAGTTACTCGAACATCCTCCAAGAGACCCAGTACTTC